A single sample gave rise to the 26 T cell receptor beta chains below, sequenced in a study of T-cell reconstitution after alpha-beta-depleted transplantation in children. The TCRbeta library was prepared with unique molecular identifiers. TCRdb processed the PCR reads anew with MiXCR; each CDR3 protein has one entry. The table includes some 200,000 distinct CDR3 sequences, roughly 14% detected once. Sequenced here: PBMCs from the stem cell graft donor, sampled from the stem cell graft. The receptors here all came from a human donor who donated a stem cell graft to a child with acute lymphoblastic leukemia.

The rearrangement uses TRBV12-2 and TRBJ1-5; the D call in the table, TRBD1, was not verified against the DNA. TRBV12-2 is annotated as a pseudogene. The CDR3 length is 15 residues. CDR3 bases: TGTGCAAGTCGCTCATTCCAGGGGGCGCGGCAGCCCCAGCATTTT. This encodes CASRSFQGARQPQHF.

This clonotype has only a few counts. The chain carries TRBV5-1 and TRBJ1-2; D call uncertain. The CDR3 is 14 amino acids. Deletions cut 4 bases from V and 8 bases from J, with 18 bases between. Looked up from germline, CDR1 is SGHRS and CDR2 is YFSETQ. The CDR3 is CASSLEKAGFGYTF. The CDR3 DNA sequence: TGCGCCAGCAGCCTGGAGAAAGCGGGGTTCGGCTACACCTTC.

This clonotype showed up many times. The genes are TRBV2 and TRBJ1-5; no clear D. This CDR3 has 13 residues. The V end was cut by 6 bases, the J end by 3 bases, with 9 bases between. Germline V lookup: CDR1 SNHLY, CDR2 FYNNEI. The CDR3 coding sequence is TGTGCCAGCAGGGTGGACGCCAATCAGCCCCAGCATTTT. Translation: CASRVDANQPQHF.

There are many counts of this clonotype. The chain employs TRBV4-2 and TRBJ1-5, with a possible D match to TRBD1 (6 bases). Germline V gene data show CDR1 as LGHNA and CDR2 as YNFKEQ. V was trimmed by 4 bases and J by 1 base, leaving 17 bases between them. This CDR3 region has 17 residues. CDR3 sequence (DNA): TGTGCCAGCAGCCTATCTCAAGTACAGGGCAGCAATCAGCCCCAGCATTTT. This gives the protein CASSLSQVQGSNQPQHF.

This clonotype was found a few times. The chain carries TRBV5-5 and TRBJ1-4; maybe TRBD1 (6 bases). V was cut by 2 bases and J by 0 bases, with 11 bases left in between. Germline CDR1 is SGHKS and CDR2 is YYEKEE (reference sequence). This CDR3 region has 16 residues. The CDR3 sequence: CASSLLGTTTNEKLFF. DNA for the CDR3: TGTGCCAGCAGCTTACTCGGGACAACAACTAATGAAAAACTGTTTTTT.

This clonotype was recorded at least ten times. The chain carries TRBV5-1 and TRBJ2-7; 13 positions match TRBD2. CDR1 and CDR2 (germline): SGHRS, YFSETQ. J lost 5 bases, V lost 3 bases, and 5 bases had no gene match. This CDR3 region has 15 residues. Here the CDR3 reads CASSWWTSGSDEQYF. CDR3 DNA sequence: TGCGCCAGCAGCTGGTGGACTAGCGGGAGCGACGAGCAGTACTTC.

This clonotype was recorded many times. The chain recombines TRBV5-1 with TRBJ1-4; no clear D. Between the trimmed V and J ends, which lost 3 bases and 3 bases, there was a span of 12 bases. Germline CDR1 reads SGHRS; CDR2 reads YFSETQ. The CDR3 spans 15 residues. In nucleotides, the CDR3 is TGCGCCAGCAGCTCCCACCCTTCCTCTAATGAAAAACTGTTTTTT. This encodes CASSSHPSSNEKLFF.

This clonotype was counted a few times. CDR3: CSALRLADRYNEQFF. Written as DNA, the CDR3 is TGCAGTGCTCTGCGACTAGCGGATCGCTACAATGAGCAGTTCTTC. The chain is built from TRBV20-1 and TRBJ2-1; TRBD2 aligns across 9 bases. From germline, CDR1 is DFQATT and CDR2 SNEGSKA (reference sequence). The J segment lost 3 bases and the V segment lost 5 bases, leaving 8 bases of the junction unmatched. This CDR3 has 15 amino acids.

This clonotype was observed many times. The chain carries TRBV5-5 and TRBJ1-1, with TRBD1 matching 8 bases. V trimming: 0 bases; J trimming: 0 bases; junction bases outside the gene matches: 4. Germline assignment: CDR1 SGHKS and CDR2 YYEKEE (reference sequence). The CDR3 is 16 amino acids. CDR3 amino acids: CASSLGTGLVNTEAFF. The CDR3 DNA reads as TGTGCCAGCAGCTTGGGGACAGGGTTGGTGAACACTGAAGCTTTCTTT.

This clonotype has a count of ten or more. This chain links TRBV7-9 with TRBJ2-3; 7 nucleotides align to TRBD2. The CDR3 runs 17 residues. Trimming cost V 5 bases and J 2 bases; bases outside gene matches: 13. From germline, CDR1 is SEHNR and CDR2 FQNEAQ (reference sequence). The CDR3 spells CASSTRDYRSSTDTQYF. The CDR3 nucleotides read TGTGCCAGCAGCACCCGGGACTACCGATCCTCCACAGATACGCAGTATTTT.

This clonotype came up many times. The chain combines TRBV11-2 with TRBJ2-1; D gene uncertain. This CDR3 is built from 15 residues. Germline values: CDR1 SGHAT, CDR2 FQNNGV. Trimming pared 6 bases from V and 4 bases from J, leaving 16 bases between. Here the CDR3 reads CASSSGGVLYNEQFF. The CDR3 DNA reads TGTGCCAGCAGTTCCGGTGGGGTCCTTTACAATGAGCAGTTCTTC.

This clonotype was counted ten times or more. The rearrangement links TRBV28 to TRBJ1-2, with D unresolved. CDR1 is MDHEN, CDR2 SYDVKM, per germline. V was shortened by 1 base and J by 6 bases, with 6 bases between the two germline ends. The CDR3 length is 12 residues. As DNA, the CDR3 is TGTGCCAGCAGTTTATCATATAATGGCTACACCTTC. Translating gives CASSLSYNGYTF.

This clonotype has ten or more counts. The chain employs TRBV5-1 and TRBJ2-3; maybe TRBD2 (5 bases). The CDR3 has 13 amino acids. Trimming removed 0 bases from V and 4 bases from J, with 6 bases in between. Germline CDR1 and CDR2: SGHRS and YFSETQ. The DNA of the CDR3 is TGCGCCAGCAGCTTGGAGGAGGCAGATACGCAGTATTTT. Translation gives CASSLEEADTQYF.

In the case of this clonotype: At one of its ends the junction is not consistent with the germline gene, which may arise from a read error. The genes are TRBV20-1 and TRBJ2-5, with a possible D match to TRBD2 (5 bases). CDR1 DFQATT and CDR2 SNEGSKA come from the germline V gene (reference sequence). The CDR3 consists of 15 residues. The chain's CDR3 is CSARDVEEPKRTQYF. The CDR3 nucleotides are TGCAGTGCTCGAGATGTGGAGGAACCCAAGAGGACCCAGTACTTC.

The sample holds many counts of this clonotype. The rearrangement links TRBV29-1 to TRBJ2-1; tentative D call: TRBD2 (5 bases). The V gene's germline CDR1 is SQVTM and CDR2 ANQGSEA. Trimming removed 7 bases from V and 9 bases from J, with 16 bases in between. The CDR3 loop spans 12 amino acids. CDR3 DNA: TGCAGCGCCGTGATCTGGAGGCCTGAGCAGTTCTTC. Residues: CSAVIWRPEQFF.

This clonotype was observed at least ten times. The chain employs TRBV12-3 or TRBV12-4 and TRBJ1-1; TRBD1 matches at 7 bases. CDR3 length equals 14 residues. J lost 1 base, V lost 5 bases, and 4 bases had no gene match. CDR3 sequence reads: CASSNRGPNTEAFF. Written as DNA, the CDR3 is TGTGCCAGCAGTAACAGGGGCCCGAACACTGAAGCTTTCTTT.

This clonotype has ten or more counts. The genes are TRBV13 and TRBJ2-3; 9 nucleotides align to TRBD1. Germline V gene lookup returns CDR1 PRHDT and CDR2 FYEKMQ (reference sequence). The length of the CDR3 is 15 residues. J was trimmed by 3 bases and V by 5 bases; bases with no gene match: 6. DNA of the CDR3: TGTGCCAGCAGCCATGGGACAGGGAGAACAGATACGCAGTATTTT. Translating gives CASSHGTGRTDTQYF.

This clonotype was picked up many times. The chain is built from TRBV5-1 and TRBJ2-3; D is unresolved. Germline V gene data show CDR1 as SGHRS and CDR2 as YFSETQ. V lost 4 bases and J 2 bases, leaving 11 bases between the germline ends. This CDR3 has 14 amino acids. CDR3 DNA sequence: TGCGCCAGCAGCGGGTCAGCTGACACAGATACGCAGTATTTT. Amino acids: CASSGSADTDTQYF.

Comments on this clonotype: A much larger clone lies one base from this, so it may be a read error. Here the CDR3 reads CAGSRQLGLGANVLTF. The CDR3 region has the DNA TGTGCCGGCAGTAGGCAGTTGGGGCTAGGGGCCAACGTCCTGACTTTC. The rearrangement links TRBV12-3 or TRBV12-4 to TRBJ2-6; possibly TRBD1 for D (5 bases). The CDR3 extends over 16 amino acids.

This clonotype was observed a handful of times. This chain uses TRBV7-9 with TRBJ2-5; 9 bases match TRBD2. The V segment lost 5 bases and the J segment 5 bases; nucleotides outside the gene matches: 9. This CDR3 is 15 amino acids long. In germline, CDR1 is SEHNR, CDR2 FQNEAQ (reference sequence). The CDR3 DNA is TGTGCCAGCAGCGCTGGGACTAGCCAAGTGGAGACCCAGTACTTC. This gives the protein CASSAGTSQVETQYF.

The chain combines TRBV12-3 or TRBV12-4 with TRBJ2-1; D remains unclear. V lost 6 bases, J lost 8 bases, and 11 bases lay in between. The CDR3 runs 12 residues. CDR3 DNA sequence: TGTGCCAGCAGCCCTACACGAGATGAGCAGTTCTTC. It codes for CASSPTRDEQFF.

This clonotype was seen at least ten times. The chain is built from TRBV4-1 and TRBJ2-1, with 13 bases identical to TRBD2. Germline V gene lookup returns CDR1 MGHRA and CDR2 YSYEKL. This CDR3 is 18 amino acids long. The junction had 7 bases not matched to a gene; V was cut back by 0 bases and J by 5 bases. Here the CDR3 reads CASSQDAPGLAGNNEQFF. The CDR3, as DNA: TGCGCCAGCAGCCAAGATGCGCCGGGACTAGCGGGGAACAATGAGCAGTTCTTC.

This clonotype came up a few times. The gene calls are TRBV3-1 and TRBJ2-7, with unresolved D. The CDR3 runs 14 residues. V was pared by 1 base and J by 2 bases, with 9 bases between. Germline V gene data show CDR1 as LGHDT and CDR2 as YNNKEL (reference sequence). As DNA, the CDR3 is TGTGCCAGCAGCCAAGCCTTAGTAACCTACGAGCAGTACTTC. This encodes CASSQALVTYEQYF.

For this clonotype: A clone one base away is much larger, so this may be a read error. V gene TRBV10-3 combines with J gene TRBJ2-5; unclear D gene. Germline loops: CDR1 ENHRY, CDR2 SYGVKD. V gave up 8 bases and J gave up 4 bases, with 8 bases separating them. The CDR3 has 11 amino acids. CDR3 DNA sequence: TGTGCCATCGTGGACGGAGAGACCCAGTACTTC. Translation gives CAIVDGETQYF.

Ten or more counts support this clonotype. The V gene is TRBV12-3 or TRBV12-4, the J gene TRBJ2-6; 8 nucleotides agree with TRBD1. The CDR3 is 16 amino acids. With V trimmed by 5 bases and J by 0 bases, 3 bases remained unmatched. The CDR3 DNA reads as TGTGCCAGCAGTCAAACAGGGGGCTCTGGGGCCAACGTCCTGACTTTC. This sequence encodes CASSQTGGSGANVLTF.

This clonotype appeared many times. The chain couples TRBV5-1 to TRBJ2-3, with D tentatively TRBD1 (6 bases). Germline CDR1 and CDR2: SGHRS and YFSETQ. This CDR3 spans 15 amino acids. V shed 0 bases and J shed 0 bases, with 8 bases lying between them. The CDR3 nucleotides read TGCGCCAGCAGCTTGGGGGACATCAGCACAGATACGCAGTATTTT. Translation gives CASSLGDISTDTQYF.